Detailed here is one T cell receptor (beta chain). Its antigen is as yet unknown. These data are taken from a study of pediatric ulcerative colitis. Sequencing was at survey level. TCRdb's table, derived via immunoSEQ multiplex PCR, lists solely in-frame clones and lacks some. Of around 65,000 clones listed, 77% are singletons. Findings and limits, study-wide: Compared with controls, ulcerative colitis showed greater blood-rectum clone sharing.

V lost 3 bases to trimming and J lost 8 bases, with 12 bases between them. Germline CDR1 and CDR2: ENHRY and SYGVKD. The CDR3 runs to 13 residues. The TCR originated in a boy aged 5-17 years with moderate ulcerative colitis. Material: blood. This rearrangement joins TRBV10-3 to TRBJ2-3; perhaps TRBD2 as D (6 bases). The CDR3 DNA is TGTGCCATCAGTGAAACGGGGCGGGGTACGCAGTATTTT. It codes for CAISETGRGTQYF.